This T cell receptor beta chain was sequenced for a study of blood T cell repertoires in COVID-19. Study as a whole: Sources were T cells, B-cell-depleted T cells, or PBMCs; the material itself was cDNA or gDNA.

Participant age was roughly 18 to 95 years, and participants resided in roughly 25 US areas. The table came from immunoSEQ multiplex PCR; TCRdb's copy has only in-frame clones and leaves some out. The sample lists 140,000 to 150,000 clones; 85% were seen once. V was clipped by 2 bases and J by 4 bases, with 8 bases between them. This CDR3 has 13 residues. In germline, CDR1 is MNHNS, CDR2 SASEGT. The receptor comes from a woman aged 40 to 55 who had recovered from COVID-19. The specimen was PBMCs or T cells enriched from blood (not recorded which). The rearrangement links TRBV6-1 to TRBJ1-2, with D unclear. CDR3 sequence (DNA): TGTGCCAGCAGTGAACTGAACGGCTATGGCTACACCTTC. This translates into CASSELNGYGYTF.